Detailed here is one T cell receptor beta chain. As yet, its antigen is unknown. MiXCR, run by TCRdb on the reads, gives a single entry per CDR3 protein. Of around 770,000 distinct CDR3 sequences in the sample, approximately 32% are singletons; the top ten hold around 13%. The data were obtained in a study of T cell repertoires in cytomegalovirus infection. Whole-study context: As its CMV epitopes, the study selected recently identified HLA-C-restricted and well-studied HLA-B-restricted targets. Public TCR beta signatures marked donors with CMV infection and the matching HLA.

Study conclusions and caveats: Public TCR beta family frequency separated CMV-and-HLA carriers, including in an independent cohort. Clonotypes of TCR beta that were HLA-C-restricted and CMV-specific dominated the ex vivo response.

Germline V gene lookup returns CDR1 KGHDR and CDR2 SFDVKD. Trimming left V 3 bases short and J 2 bases short, with 9 bases between. This CDR3 spans 14 amino acids. The specimen comprised cultured CD8+ T cells from PBMCs, sampled from culture after CMV antigen stimulation. This sequence was found in a human donor in good health (CMV status not recorded). Some clones in this sample may be carry-over from other donors' samples. The chain joins TRBV24-1 to TRBJ2-5; no clear D gene. The CDR3 DNA reads as TGTGCCACCAGTGATCCGGGCAGGCAAGAGACCCAGTACTTC. It encodes CATSDPGRQETQYF.